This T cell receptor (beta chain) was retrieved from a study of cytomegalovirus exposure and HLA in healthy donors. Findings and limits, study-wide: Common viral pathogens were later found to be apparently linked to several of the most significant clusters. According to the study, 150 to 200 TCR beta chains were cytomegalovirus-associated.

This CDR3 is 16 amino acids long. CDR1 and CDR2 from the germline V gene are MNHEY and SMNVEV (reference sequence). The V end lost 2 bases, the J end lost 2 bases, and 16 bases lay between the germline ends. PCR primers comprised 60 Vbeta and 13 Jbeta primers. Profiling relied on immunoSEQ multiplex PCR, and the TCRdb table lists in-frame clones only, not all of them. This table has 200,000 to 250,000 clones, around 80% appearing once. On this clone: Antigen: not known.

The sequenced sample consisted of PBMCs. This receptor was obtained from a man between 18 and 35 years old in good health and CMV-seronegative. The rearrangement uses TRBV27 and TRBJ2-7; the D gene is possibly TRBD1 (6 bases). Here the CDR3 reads CASSLQSVTGPYEQYF. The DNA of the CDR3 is TGTGCCAGCAGTTTACAGTCTGTGACAGGACCCTACGAGCAGTACTTC.